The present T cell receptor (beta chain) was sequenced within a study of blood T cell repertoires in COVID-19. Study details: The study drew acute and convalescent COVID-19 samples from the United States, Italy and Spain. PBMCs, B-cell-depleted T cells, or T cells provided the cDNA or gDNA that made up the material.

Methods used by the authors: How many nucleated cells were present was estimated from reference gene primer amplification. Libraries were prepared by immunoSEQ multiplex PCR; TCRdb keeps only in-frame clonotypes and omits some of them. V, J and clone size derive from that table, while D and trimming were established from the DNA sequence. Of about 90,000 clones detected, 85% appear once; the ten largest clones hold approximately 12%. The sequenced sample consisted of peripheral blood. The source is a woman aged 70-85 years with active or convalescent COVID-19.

CDR3 protein: CASSSGGQGREQFF. The CDR3 nucleotides are TGTGCCAGCAGTAGCGGGGGCCAGGGTCGGGAGCAGTTCTTC. The rearrangement uses TRBV2 and TRBJ2-1; 8 bases line up with TRBD2. The length of the CDR3 is 14 residues. Germline-derived CDR1 and CDR2 are SNHLY and FYNNEI. Unmatched junction bases numbered 10, after V lost 5 bases and J lost 10 bases. The full variable domain, rest sourced from reference TRBV2 and TRBJ2-1, is EPEVTQTPSHQVTQMGQEVILRCVPISNHLYFYWYRQILGQKVEFLVSFYNNEISEKSEIFDDQFSVERPDGSNFTLKIRSTKLEDSAMYFCASSSGGQGREQFFGPGTRLTVL.